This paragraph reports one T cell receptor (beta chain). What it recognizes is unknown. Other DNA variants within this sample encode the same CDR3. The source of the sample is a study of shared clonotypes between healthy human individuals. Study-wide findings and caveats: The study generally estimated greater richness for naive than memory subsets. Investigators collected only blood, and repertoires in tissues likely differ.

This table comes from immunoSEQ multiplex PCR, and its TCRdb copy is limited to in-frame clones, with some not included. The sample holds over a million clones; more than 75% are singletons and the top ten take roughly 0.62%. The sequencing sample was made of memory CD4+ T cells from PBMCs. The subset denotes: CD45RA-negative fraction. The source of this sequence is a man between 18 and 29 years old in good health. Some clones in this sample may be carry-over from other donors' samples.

For the CDR3, the DNA is TGTGCCAGTTCGACTTACAATGAGCAGTTCTTC. Translated: CASSTYNEQFF. This chain connects TRBV19 to TRBJ2-1; D gene uncertain. The V and J ends lost 8 bases and 4 bases respectively, with 6 bases between them. The CDR3 consists of 11 residues. Germline V gene lookup returns CDR1 LNHDA and CDR2 SQIVND (reference sequence).